The clone carrying this T cell receptor beta chain was counted many times. Its antigen is as yet unknown. The sample originates from a study of T-cell reconstitution after alpha-beta-depleted transplantation in children. It was with unique molecular identifiers that the TCRbeta library was prepared. TCRdb independently ran MiXCR on the PCR reads; one entry per CDR3 protein. The table includes roughly 300,000 distinct CDR3 sequences, 11% detected once. Findings and limits, study-wide: Expanded clones from the graft, numbering several hundred, reportedly supplied alpha-beta T cells about two months after transplant.

V gave up 0 bases and J gave up 1 base, with 5 bases separating them. This CDR3 has 14 residues. Germline V gene sequence: CDR1 LNHNV, CDR2 YYDKDF (reference sequence). This receptor was taken from a male patient aged 2-15 years who had a stem cell transplant for chronic granulomatous disease, so the T cells may come from the graft donor. The chain uses TRBV15 and TRBJ2-3, with D unresolved. The sequenced sample was peripheral blood, obtained 180 days after TCRalphabeta/CD19-depleted stem cell transplant. The DNA for the CDR3 is TGTGCCACCAGCAGAGATCGGGGCACAGATACGCAGTATTTT. Protein sequence: CATSRDRGTDTQYF.